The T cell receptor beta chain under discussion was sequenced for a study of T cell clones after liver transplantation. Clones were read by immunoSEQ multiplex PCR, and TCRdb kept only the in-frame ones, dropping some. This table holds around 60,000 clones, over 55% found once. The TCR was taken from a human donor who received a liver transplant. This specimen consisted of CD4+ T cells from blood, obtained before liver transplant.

CDR3 region: CASRLGQVAGNEQYF. CDR3 nucleotide sequence: TGTGCCAGCAGGTTGGGACAGGTCGCCGGGAATGAGCAGTACTTC. The chain uses TRBV6-1 and TRBJ2-7; 8 nucleotides line up with TRBD1. Germline V CDR1 and CDR2: MNHNS, SASEGT. V was pared by 6 bases and J by 7 bases, with 14 bases of the junction left unmatched. The length of the CDR3 is 15 residues.